Each of the 19 T cell receptor beta chains below was sequenced from the same sample in a study of blood T cell repertoires in COVID-19. Measured with immunoSEQ multiplex PCR; TCRdb has only the in-frame clones, and not every one. Of about 43,000 clones listed, roughly 80% are singletons. Sequencing input: peripheral blood. The receptors originated from a woman aged 55-69 years with acute or convalescent COVID-19.

The chain couples TRBV9 to TRBJ2-1; 8 bases are a match to TRBD2. The CDR3 is 19 amino acids. CDR1 and CDR2 (germline): SGDLS, YYNGEE. With V trimmed by 0 bases and J by 0 bases, 11 bases remained unmatched. The chain's CDR3 is CASSVAGGLAGLSYNEQFF. In nucleotides, the CDR3 is TGTGCCAGCAGCGTAGCTGGGGGGCTAGCGGGCCTCTCCTACAATGAGCAGTTCTTC.

The chain couples TRBV3-1 (or the pseudogene TRBV3-2) to TRBJ1-2; perhaps TRBD1 as D (5 bases). The CDR3 extends over 17 amino acids. Trimming removed 8 bases from V and 2 bases from J, with 24 bases in between. Germline V gene data show CDR1 as LGHDT and CDR2 as YNNKEL (reference sequence). The CDR3 DNA reads TGTGCCAGCTCCCATTCGGACGGGTTGGGGGGAAACTATGGCTACACCTTC. Translated, it gives CASSHSDGLGGNYGYTF.

This chain links TRBV6-6 with TRBJ2-7, with 7 bases lining up with TRBD1. The CDR3 has 15 amino acids. J was trimmed by 2 bases and V by 0 bases; bases with no gene match: 4. Germline V lookup: CDR1 MNHNY, CDR2 SVGAGI (reference sequence). Here the CDR3 DNA reads TGTGCCAGCAGTTACTCGGGGGACAGCACCTACGAGCAGTACTTC. Protein: CASSYSGDSTYEQYF.

V gene TRBV5-1 combines with J gene TRBJ2-3; D perhaps matches TRBD2 (7 bases). V was cut by 0 bases and J by 1 base, with 15 bases left in between. The length of the CDR3 is 17 residues. The germline V gene has CDR1 SGHRS and CDR2 YFSETQ. The CDR3 protein is CASSLGVGGGGTDTQYF. In DNA, the CDR3 is TGCGCCAGCAGCTTGGGGGTTGGCGGGGGCGGCACAGATACGCAGTATTTT. The entire variable domain, with the rest obtained from reference TRBV5-1 and TRBJ2-3, is as follows: KAGVTQTPRYLIKTRGQQVTLSCSPISGHRSVSWYQQTPGQGLQFLFEYFSETQRNKGNFPGRFSGRQFSNSRSEMNVSTLELGDSALYLCASSLGVGGGGTDTQYFGPGTRLTVL.

The V and J genes are TRBV7-3 and TRBJ2-1, with 10 positions matching TRBD2. V gave up 5 bases and J gave up 6 bases; unmatched junction bases: 7. The V gene's germline CDR1 is SGHTA and CDR2 FQGTGA. The CDR3 runs 15 residues. The CDR3 loop is CASSEQAGGFNEQFF. The CDR3 coding sequence is TGTGCCAGCAGCGAACAAGCGGGGGGGTTCAATGAGCAGTTCTTC. Full variable domain (rest looked up from reference TRBV7-3 and TRBJ2-1): GAGVSQTPSNKVTEKGKYVELRCDPISGHTALYWYRQSLGQGPEFLIYFQGTGAADDSGLPNDRFFAVRPEGSVSTLKIQRTERGDSAVYLCASSEQAGGFNEQFFGPGTRLTVL.

This chain connects TRBV28 to TRBJ1-2; D remains ambiguous. Germline V gene data show CDR1 as MDHEN and CDR2 as SYDVKM. This CDR3 contains 15 residues. Trimming removed 7 bases from V and 3 bases from J, with 18 bases in between. The CDR3 protein is CASTLLVGAYYGYTF. CDR3 coding DNA: TGTGCCAGCACCCTCTTGGTGGGCGCTTACTATGGCTACACCTTC.

The V call is TRBV7-6, the J call TRBJ2-7, with TRBD1 as a possible D gene (5 bases). Germline CDR1 SGHVS, CDR2 FNYEAQ. V was clipped by 2 bases and J by 1 base, with 21 bases between them. CDR3 length: 18 amino acids. The CDR3 protein is CASSLSQRTHLQSYEQYF. As DNA, the CDR3 is TGTGCCAGCAGCTTATCACAAAGGACACACTTACAATCCTACGAGCAGTACTTC.

This clone was picked up a small number of times. The genes are TRBV7-2 and TRBJ2-2, with 10 bases matching TRBD2. This CDR3 is built from 15 residues. V lost 5 bases, J lost 1 base, and 1 base stayed unmatched. Germline CDR1 SGHTA, CDR2 FQGNSA. CDR3 amino acids: CASSRTSGNTGELFF. CDR3 in DNA: TGTGCCAGCAGCCGGACTAGCGGGAACACCGGGGAGCTGTTTTTT.

This chain connects TRBV2 to TRBJ2-1; TRBD2 matches at 13 bases. CDR3 length: 15 amino acids. Losses at the gene ends were 5 bases for V and 10 bases for J; bases not matched to a gene: 8. Germline CDR1 is SNHLY and CDR2 is FYNNEI. CDR3 in DNA: TGTGCCAGCAGTCCCGGGACTAGCGGGGCAGCCGAGCAGTTCTTC. The encoded protein is CASSPGTSGAAEQFF.

The chain joins TRBV7-9 to TRBJ2-4; 9 nucleotides line up with TRBD1. Germline values: CDR1 SEHNR, CDR2 FQNEAQ (reference sequence). There are 15 residues in the CDR3. V shed 5 bases and J 1 base; nucleotides not matched to a gene: 3. The CDR3 sequence: CASSEGTGAKNIQYF. The CDR3 nucleotides are TGTGCCAGCAGCGAAGGGACAGGGGCCAAAAACATTCAGTACTTC.

This clone was seen just once. V usage is TRBV6-5 and J usage is TRBJ2-1, with TRBD2 matching 12 bases. Germline CDR1 and CDR2: MNHEY and SVGAGI. Unmatched junction bases numbered 8, after V lost 7 bases and J lost 7 bases. This CDR3 has 15 amino acids. The CDR3 bases are TGTGCCAGCAACCGTCTAGCGGGGGGGCCGAATGAGCAGTTCTTC. This sequence encodes CASNRLAGGPNEQFF.

This chain joins TRBV7-8 and TRBJ2-2, with D possibly TRBD1 on 6 matching bases. Between the trimmed V and J ends, which lost 5 bases and 1 base, there was a span of 14 bases. The CDR3 loop spans 16 amino acids. Germline V CDR1 and CDR2: SGHVS, FQNEAQ. DNA for the CDR3: TGTGCCAGCAGCGTGACCGGGACAAGGAACACCGGGGAGCTGTTTTTT. The encoded protein is CASSVTGTRNTGELFF.

A few counts support this clone. The chain joins TRBV19 to TRBJ1-2; D is undetermined. The V end lost 6 bases, the J end lost 5 bases, and 16 bases lay between the germline ends. Germline lookup yields CDR1 LNHDA and CDR2 SQIVND (reference sequence). The CDR3 is 14 amino acids. CDR3 bases: TGTGCCAGTAGCATTCCCCCCGGAGAGTATGGCTACACCTTC. Translation: CASSIPPGEYGYTF.

The chain links TRBV5-1 to TRBJ2-1; 8 bases map to TRBD2. Germline V gene data show CDR1 as SGHRS and CDR2 as YFSETQ. The trim removed 6 bases at V and 6 bases at J, leaving 5 bases unmatched. CDR3 length equals 13 residues. The CDR3 spells CASNSGGSNEQFF. DNA for the CDR3: TGCGCCAGCAACAGCGGGGGCTCCAATGAGCAGTTCTTC.

V usage is TRBV5-5 and J usage is TRBJ1-1, with no clear D. The CDR3 runs to 14 residues. The germline V gene has CDR1 SGHKS and CDR2 YYEKEE (reference sequence). V lost 1 base and J lost 0, with 7 bases in between. As DNA, the CDR3 is TGTGCCAGCAGCTTGACAGCTATGAACACTGAAGCTTTCTTT. It is translated as CASSLTAMNTEAFF.

The J gene is TRBJ1-3, the V gene TRBV28; D is uncertain. The CDR3 is 15 residues long. The germline V gene has CDR1 MDHEN and CDR2 SYDVKM. Trimming removed 2 bases at V and 0 bases at J, with 8 bases between. The CDR3 region has the DNA TGTGCCAGCAGTTTACGACTGAACTCTGGAAACACCATATATTTT. It yields the protein CASSLRLNSGNTIYF.

J is TRBJ1-2 and V is TRBV28; no firm D call. The CDR3 loop spans 11 amino acids. The V end was cut by 4 bases, the J end by 4 bases, with 4 bases between. Germline V gene lookup returns CDR1 MDHEN and CDR2 SYDVKM. CDR3 sequence (DNA): TGTGCCAGCAGTTCCAGCTATGGCTACACCTTC. The encoded protein is CASSSSYGYTF.

In its sample, this clone was seen a few times. V gene TRBV2 combines with J gene TRBJ1-2, with a tentative D call TRBD1 (6 bases). CDR3 size: 13 residues. The germline CDR1 and CDR2 sequences are SNHLY and FYNNEI. The V and J ends lost 4 bases and 6 bases respectively, with 12 bases between them. In DNA, the CDR3 is TGTGCCAGCAGTGCAGGGGAGCGGCATGGCTACACCTTC. This encodes CASSAGERHGYTF.

The CDR3, as DNA: TGTGCCAGCAGCTTAGATTCTAGACGGAACTCCTACAATGAGCAGTTCTTC. It is translated as CASSLDSRRNSYNEQFF. The genes are TRBV7-2 and TRBJ2-1; D is unresolved. The CDR3 extends over 17 amino acids. The germline CDR1 and CDR2 sequences are SGHTA and FQGNSA. Trimming removed 1 base at V and 0 bases at J, with 13 bases between.